The text below deals with one T cell receptor beta chain. This record belongs to a study of blood T cell repertoires in COVID-19. Between the trimmed V and J ends, which lost 5 bases and 4 bases, there was a span of 10 bases. Germline lookup yields CDR1 SGDLS and CDR2 YYNGEE. This CDR3 comprises 12 residues. Profiling relied on immunoSEQ multiplex PCR, and the TCRdb table lists in-frame clones only, not all of them. The sample records about 380,000 clones, approximately 90% being singletons. This TCR came from a woman between 18 and 29 years old who had recovered from COVID-19. The rearrangement joins TRBV9 to TRBJ2-7; perhaps TRBD1 as D (6 bases). Sample: PBMCs or T cells enriched from blood (not recorded which). The CDR3: CASSGDKYEQYF. The CDR3 nucleotides are TGTGCCAGCAGTGGGGACAAATACGAGCAGTACTTC.